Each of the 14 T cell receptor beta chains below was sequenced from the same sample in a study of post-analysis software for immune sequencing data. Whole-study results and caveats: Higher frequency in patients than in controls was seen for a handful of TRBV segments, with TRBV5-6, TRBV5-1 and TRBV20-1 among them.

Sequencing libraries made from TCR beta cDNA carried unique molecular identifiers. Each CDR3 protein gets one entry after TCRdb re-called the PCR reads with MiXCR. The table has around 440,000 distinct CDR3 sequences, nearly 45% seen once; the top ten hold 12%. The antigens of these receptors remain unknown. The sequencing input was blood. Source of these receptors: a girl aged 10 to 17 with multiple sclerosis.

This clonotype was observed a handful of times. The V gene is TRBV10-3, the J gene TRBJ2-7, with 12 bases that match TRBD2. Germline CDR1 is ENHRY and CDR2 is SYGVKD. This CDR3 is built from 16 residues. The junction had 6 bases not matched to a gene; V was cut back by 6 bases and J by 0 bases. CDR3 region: CAIRGTSGRLSYEQYF. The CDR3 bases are TGTGCCATCAGGGGTACTAGCGGGAGGCTCTCCTACGAGCAGTACTTC.

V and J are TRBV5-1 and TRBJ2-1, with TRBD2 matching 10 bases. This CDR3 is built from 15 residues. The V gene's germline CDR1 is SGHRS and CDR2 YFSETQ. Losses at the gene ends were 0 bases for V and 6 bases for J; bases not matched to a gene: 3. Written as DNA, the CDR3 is TGCGCCAGCAGCTTGGATACTAGCGGGGCCAATGAGCAGTTCTTC. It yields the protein CASSLDTSGANEQFF.

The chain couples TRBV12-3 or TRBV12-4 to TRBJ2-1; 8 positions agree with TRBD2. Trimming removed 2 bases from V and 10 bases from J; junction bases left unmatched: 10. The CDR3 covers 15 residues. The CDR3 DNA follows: TGTGCCAGCAGTTTAACGGGAGGGTTTGGGAGAGAGCAGTTCTTC. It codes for CASSLTGGFGREQFF.

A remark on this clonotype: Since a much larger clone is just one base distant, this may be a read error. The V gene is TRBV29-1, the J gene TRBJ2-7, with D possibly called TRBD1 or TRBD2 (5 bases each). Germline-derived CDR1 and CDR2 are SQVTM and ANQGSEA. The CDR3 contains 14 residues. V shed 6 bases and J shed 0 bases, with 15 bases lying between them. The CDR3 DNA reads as TGCAGCGTGGGGGAGCCTCTACCCTCCTACGAGCAGTACTTC. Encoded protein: CSVGEPLPSYEQYF.

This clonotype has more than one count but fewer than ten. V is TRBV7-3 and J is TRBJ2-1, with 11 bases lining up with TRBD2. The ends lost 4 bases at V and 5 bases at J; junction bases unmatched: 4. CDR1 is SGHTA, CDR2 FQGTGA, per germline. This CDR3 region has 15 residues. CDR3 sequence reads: CASSSGLAVNNEQFF. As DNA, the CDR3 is TGTGCCAGCAGCTCGGGACTAGCGGTAAACAATGAGCAGTTCTTC.

CDR3 in amino acids: CSARSGNQPQHF. CDR3 in DNA: TGCAGTGCTAGATCAGGAAACCAGCCCCAGCATTTT. The chain has TRBV20-1 and TRBJ1-5; no clear D. Germline assignment: CDR1 DFQATT and CDR2 SNEGSKA (reference sequence). V lost 2 bases to trimming and J lost 7 bases, with 9 bases between them. The CDR3 length is 12 residues.

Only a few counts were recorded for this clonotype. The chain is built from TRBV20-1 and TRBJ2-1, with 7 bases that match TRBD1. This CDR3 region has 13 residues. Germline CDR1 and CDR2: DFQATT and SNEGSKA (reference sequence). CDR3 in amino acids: CRAGGQPYNEQFF. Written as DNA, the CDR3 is TGCAGGGCAGGGGGTCAACCCTACAATGAGCAGTTCTTC.

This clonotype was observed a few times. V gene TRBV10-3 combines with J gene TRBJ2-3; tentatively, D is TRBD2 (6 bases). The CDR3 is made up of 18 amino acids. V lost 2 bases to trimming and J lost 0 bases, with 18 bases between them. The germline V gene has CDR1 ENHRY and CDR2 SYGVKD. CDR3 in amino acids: CAISERGWGAPSTDTQYF. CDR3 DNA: TGTGCCATCAGTGAGCGGGGGTGGGGAGCGCCAAGCACAGATACGCAGTATTTT.

CDR3 nucleotides: TGTGCCATCAGGGAGGGACAGAGGATTAATGAAAAACTGTTTTTT. Its protein product is CAIREGQRINEKLFF. The gene calls are TRBV10-3 and TRBJ1-4; 7 bases line up with TRBD1. V lost 6 bases and J lost 4; bases outside the gene matches: 8. The length of the CDR3 is 15 residues. Germline CDR1 and CDR2: ENHRY and SYGVKD.

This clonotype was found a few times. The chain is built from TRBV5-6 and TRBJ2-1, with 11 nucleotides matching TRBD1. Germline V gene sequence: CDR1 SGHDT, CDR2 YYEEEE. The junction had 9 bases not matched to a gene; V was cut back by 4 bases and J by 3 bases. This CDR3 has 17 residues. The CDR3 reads CASSRGRGTGGYNEQFF. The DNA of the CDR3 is TGTGCCAGCAGCCGGGGGCGCGGGACAGGGGGCTACAATGAGCAGTTCTTC.

The CDR3 sequence is CASSLDRNGYTF. CDR3 nucleotides: TGTGCCAGCAGTTTGGACAGAAATGGCTACACCTTC. This sequence joins TRBV7-2 and TRBJ1-2; perhaps TRBD1 as D (6 bases). The CDR3 consists of 12 residues. The germline V gene has CDR1 SGHTA and CDR2 FQGNSA. Trimming removed 6 bases from V and 6 bases from J, with 11 bases in between. Variable domain in full (rest from reference TRBV7-2 and TRBJ1-2): GAGVSQSPSNKVTEKGKDVELRCDPISGHTALYWYRQSLGQGLEFLIYFQGNSAPDKSGLPSDRFSAERTGGSVSTLTIQRTQQEDSAVYLCASSLDRNGYTFGSGTRLTVV.

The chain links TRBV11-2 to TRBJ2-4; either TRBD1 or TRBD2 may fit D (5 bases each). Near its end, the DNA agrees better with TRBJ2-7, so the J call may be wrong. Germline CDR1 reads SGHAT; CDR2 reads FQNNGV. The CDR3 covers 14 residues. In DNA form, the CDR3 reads TGTGCCAGCAGCTCCTTGGGACGGACCTACGAGCAGTACTTC. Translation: CASSSLGRTYEQYF.

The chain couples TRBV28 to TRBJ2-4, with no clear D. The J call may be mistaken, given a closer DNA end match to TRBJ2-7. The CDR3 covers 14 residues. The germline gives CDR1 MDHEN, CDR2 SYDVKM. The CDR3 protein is CASSLQLGLYEQYF. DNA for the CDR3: TGTGCCAGCAGTTTACAGCTGGGGTTGTACGAGCAGTACTTC.

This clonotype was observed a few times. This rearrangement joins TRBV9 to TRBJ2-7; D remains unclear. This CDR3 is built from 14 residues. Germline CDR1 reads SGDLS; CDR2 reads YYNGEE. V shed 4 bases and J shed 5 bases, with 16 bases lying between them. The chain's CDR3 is CASSPWASADEQYF. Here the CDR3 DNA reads TGTGCCAGCAGCCCATGGGCCTCGGCGGACGAGCAGTACTTC.